These T cell receptor beta chains were read from a single sample in a study of T cell responses to AZD1222 COVID-19 vaccine. Data came from immunoSEQ multiplex PCR; TCRdb stores just in-frame clones and leaves some out. The sample carries around 150,000 clones, 75% to 85% recorded once. The starting material was peripheral blood, obtained 28 days after the second dose of the MenACWY control vaccine. The receptors come from an adult who received the MenACWY meningococcal vaccine as a control. CDR3s include the opening cysteine and the closing phenylalanine or tryptophan. A D gene is named only where the DNA matches it firmly. Not every row has a clone size; where given, it reads once, few, many or a size class.

V gene,J gene,D gene,clone size,CDR3 DNA,CDR3 protein
TRBV27,TRBJ2-7,-,once,TGTGCCAGCAGTTTATCGAAGGACCATCCGACTTCCTACGAGCAGTACTTC,CASSLSKDHPTSYEQYF
TRBV5-1,TRBJ1-3,TRBD1,-,TGCGCCAGCAGCTTGACAGGGGGGTACCAAGGGCTCAACTCTGGAAACACCATATATTTT,CASSLTGGYQGLNSGNTIYF
TRBV3-1/TRBV3-2,TRBJ2-3,-,-,TGTGCCAGCAGCCAAGATCTGGCAGGGGGGACAGATACGCAGTATTTT,CASSQDLAGGTDTQYF
TRBV12-5,TRBJ2-5,TRBD2,many,TGTGCTAGTGGCCCGAAGGGGCTAGCGGGAGGGCAAGAGACCCAGTACTTC,CASGPKGLAGGQETQYF
TRBV11-1,TRBJ2-5,TRBD1,-,TGTGCCAGCAGCACCCGACAGGGTGGAGAGACCCAGTACTTC,CASSTRQGGETQYF
TRBV28,TRBJ2-7,-,once,TGTGCCAGCAGTTGGTGGCAGGGCTCCTACGAGCAGTACTTC,CASSWWQGSYEQYF
TRBV10-3,TRBJ1-1,-,-,TGTGCCATCAGGAAGGGAATGAACACTGAAGCTTTCTTT,CAIRKGMNTEAFF
TRBV19,TRBJ1-2,-,-,TGTGCCAGTAGGGAAGGATATTCGGGGTATGGCTACACCTTC,CASREGYSGYGYTF
TRBV11-2,TRBJ2-2,-,-,TGTGCCAGCAGCTTAGGCCAGTTAGCTGGCTACACCGGGGAGCTGTTTTTT,CASSLGQLAGYTGELFF
TRBV7-9,TRBJ1-2,-,-,TGTGCCAGCAGCTCGCCCGGGCGGGGTTCCTATGGCTACACCTTC,CASSSPGRGSYGYTF
TRBV6-5,TRBJ1-5,-,-,TGTGCCAGCAGCGAGGAAGGGGCACAATATCAGCCCCAGCATTTT,CASSEEGAQYQPQHF
TRBV10-2,TRBJ2-7,TRBD1,few,TGCGCCGGGGGACAGGGGAGGTACGAGCAGTACTTC,CAGGQGRYEQYF
TRBV5-1,TRBJ2-3,TRBD2,-,TGCGCCAGCAGCTTGGAAACGGGGGGGCGCACAGATACGCAGTATTTT,CASSLETGGRTDTQYF
TRBV5-5,TRBJ1-6,-,-,TGTGCCAGCAGCTTGGCAGGGCTAGGGTCCTATAATTCACCCCTCCACTTT,CASSLAGLGSYNSPLHF
TRBV7-6,TRBJ1-3,-,-,TGTGCCAGCAGCTTAGCGAGGGGGATGGGAAACACCATATATTTT,CASSLARGMGNTIYF
TRBV5-6,TRBJ2-5,TRBD1,-,TGTGCCAGCAGCTGGGGACAGTTTGGAGAGACCCAGTACTTC,CASSWGQFGETQYF
TRBV9,TRBJ1-3,-,-,TGTGCCAGCAGCGTAGAGGGGGTTACTGGAAACACCATATATTTT,CASSVEGVTGNTIYF